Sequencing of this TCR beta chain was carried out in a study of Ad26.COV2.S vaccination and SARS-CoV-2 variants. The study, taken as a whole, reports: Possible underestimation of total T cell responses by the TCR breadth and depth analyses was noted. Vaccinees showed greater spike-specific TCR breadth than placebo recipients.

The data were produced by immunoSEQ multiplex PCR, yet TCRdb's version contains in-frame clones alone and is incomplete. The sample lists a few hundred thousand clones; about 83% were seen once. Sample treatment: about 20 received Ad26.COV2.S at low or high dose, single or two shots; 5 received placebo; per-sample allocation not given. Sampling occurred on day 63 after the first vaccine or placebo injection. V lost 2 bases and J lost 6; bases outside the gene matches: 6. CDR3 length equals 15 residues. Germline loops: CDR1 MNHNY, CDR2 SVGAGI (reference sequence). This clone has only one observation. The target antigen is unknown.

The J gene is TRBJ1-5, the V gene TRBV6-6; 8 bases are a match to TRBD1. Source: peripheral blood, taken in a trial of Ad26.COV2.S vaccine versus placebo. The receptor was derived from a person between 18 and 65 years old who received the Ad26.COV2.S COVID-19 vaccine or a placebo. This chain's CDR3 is CASSYHDRGAQPQHF. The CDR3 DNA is TGTGCCAGCAGTTACCACGACAGGGGTGCTCAGCCCCAGCATTTT.